This entry describes one TCR beta chain. The record originates from a study of blood T cell repertoires in COVID-19. Study context: Collection of acute and convalescent COVID-19 samples took place in the United States, Italy and Spain.

V dropped 2 bases and J dropped 0 bases, with 8 bases sitting between them. Germline V lookup: CDR1 MDHEN, CDR2 SYDVKM. The CDR3 sequence is 15 residues long. The repertoire was sequenced with immunoSEQ multiplex PCR; TCRdb's copy has only in-frame clones and lacks some. This table has about 170,000 clones, approximately 84% appearing once. The chain carries TRBV28 and TRBJ2-1; a possible D gene is TRBD2 (6 bases). Sequenced sample: peripheral blood. This clonotype was sampled from a man between 65 and 85 years old with active or convalescent COVID-19. In DNA, the CDR3 is TGTGCCAGCAGTTTAGACGGGGGCTCCTACAATGAGCAGTTCTTC. It specifies CASSLDGGSYNEQFF.